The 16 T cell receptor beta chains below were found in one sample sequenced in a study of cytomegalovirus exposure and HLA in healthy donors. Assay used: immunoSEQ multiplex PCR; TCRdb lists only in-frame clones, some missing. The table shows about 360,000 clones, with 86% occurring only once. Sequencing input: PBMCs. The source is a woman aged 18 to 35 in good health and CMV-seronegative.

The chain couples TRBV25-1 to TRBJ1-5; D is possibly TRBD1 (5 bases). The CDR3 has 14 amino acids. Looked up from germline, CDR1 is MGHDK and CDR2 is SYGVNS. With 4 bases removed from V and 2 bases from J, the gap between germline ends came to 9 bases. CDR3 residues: CASSGGRGNQPQHF. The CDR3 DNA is TGTGCCAGCAGTGGTGGCAGGGGCAATCAGCCCCAGCATTTT. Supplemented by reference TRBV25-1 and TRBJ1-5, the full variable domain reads EADIYQTPRYLVIGTGKKITLECSQTMGHDKMYWYQQDPGMELHLIHYSYGVNSTEKGDLSSESTVSRIRTEHFPLTLESARPSHTSQYLCASSGGRGNQPQHFGDGTRLSIL.

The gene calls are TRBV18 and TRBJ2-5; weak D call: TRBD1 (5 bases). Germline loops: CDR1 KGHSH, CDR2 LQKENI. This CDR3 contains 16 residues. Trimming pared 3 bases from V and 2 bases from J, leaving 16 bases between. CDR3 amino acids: CASSPPNPGKQETQYF. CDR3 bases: TGTGCCAGCTCACCGCCAAATCCAGGGAAACAAGAGACCCAGTACTTC.

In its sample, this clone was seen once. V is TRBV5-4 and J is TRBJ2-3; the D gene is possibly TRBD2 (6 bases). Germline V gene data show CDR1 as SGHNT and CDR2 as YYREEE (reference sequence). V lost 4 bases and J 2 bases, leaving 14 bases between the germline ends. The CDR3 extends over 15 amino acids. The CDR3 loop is CASSRGGAVTDTQYF. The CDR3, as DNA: TGTGCCAGCAGCAGGGGAGGCGCCGTCACAGATACGCAGTATTTT.

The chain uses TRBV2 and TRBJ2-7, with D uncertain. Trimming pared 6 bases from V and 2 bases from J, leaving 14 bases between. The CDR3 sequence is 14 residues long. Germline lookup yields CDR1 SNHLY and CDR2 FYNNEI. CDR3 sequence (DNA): TGTGCCAGCAGCCAGACAATTGCCGCCTACGAGCAGTACTTC. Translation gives CASSQTIAAYEQYF.

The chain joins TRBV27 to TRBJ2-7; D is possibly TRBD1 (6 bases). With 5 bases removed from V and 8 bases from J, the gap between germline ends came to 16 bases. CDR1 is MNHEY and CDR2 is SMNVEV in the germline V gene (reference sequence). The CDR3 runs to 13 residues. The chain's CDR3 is CASSVDTGFKQYF. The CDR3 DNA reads TGTGCCAGCAGTGTAGATACAGGGTTCAAGCAGTACTTC.

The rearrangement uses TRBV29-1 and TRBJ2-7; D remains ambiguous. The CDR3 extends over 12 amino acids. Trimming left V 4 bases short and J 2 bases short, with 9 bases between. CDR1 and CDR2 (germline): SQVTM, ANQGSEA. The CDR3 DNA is TGCAGCGTTGTCGCGGAAACCTACGAGCAGTACTTC. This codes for CSVVAETYEQYF.

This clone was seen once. CDR3 residues: CASSESGGQKSDEQYF. The CDR3 nucleotides are TGTGCCAGCAGTGAATCTGGGGGACAGAAGTCCGACGAGCAGTACTTC. The V call is TRBV25-1, the J call TRBJ2-7, with 7 positions matching TRBD1. J was trimmed by 5 bases and V by 1 base; bases with no gene match: 11. Germline CDR1 reads MGHDK; CDR2 reads SYGVNS. The CDR3 is 16 residues long.

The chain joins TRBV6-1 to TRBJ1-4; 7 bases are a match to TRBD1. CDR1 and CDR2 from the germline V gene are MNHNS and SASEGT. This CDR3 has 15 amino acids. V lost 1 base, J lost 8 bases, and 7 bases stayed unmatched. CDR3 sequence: CASSEGNPGGEKLFF. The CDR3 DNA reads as TGTGCCAGCAGTGAAGGCAATCCAGGGGGGGAAAAACTGTTTTTT.

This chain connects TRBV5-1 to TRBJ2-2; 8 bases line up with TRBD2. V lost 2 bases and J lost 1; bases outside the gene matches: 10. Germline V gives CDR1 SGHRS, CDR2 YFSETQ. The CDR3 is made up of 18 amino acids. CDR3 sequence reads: CASSFRGLAGLNTGELFF. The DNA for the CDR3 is TGCGCCAGCAGCTTTCGGGGCCTAGCGGGTCTGAACACCGGGGAGCTGTTTTTT.

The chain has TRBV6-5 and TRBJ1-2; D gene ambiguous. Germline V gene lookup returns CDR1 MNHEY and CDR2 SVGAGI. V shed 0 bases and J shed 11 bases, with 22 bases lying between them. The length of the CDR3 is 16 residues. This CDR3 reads CASSYSRVGKVTPYTF. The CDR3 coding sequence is TGTGCCAGCAGTTACTCGAGGGTAGGGAAGGTCACTCCGTACACCTTC.

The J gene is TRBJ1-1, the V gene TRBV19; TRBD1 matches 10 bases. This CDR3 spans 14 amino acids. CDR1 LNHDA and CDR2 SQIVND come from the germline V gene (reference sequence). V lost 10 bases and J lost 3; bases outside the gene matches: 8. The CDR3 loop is CATRPGTGDTEAFF. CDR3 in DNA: TGTGCCACCCGTCCCGGGACAGGGGACACTGAAGCTTTCTTT.

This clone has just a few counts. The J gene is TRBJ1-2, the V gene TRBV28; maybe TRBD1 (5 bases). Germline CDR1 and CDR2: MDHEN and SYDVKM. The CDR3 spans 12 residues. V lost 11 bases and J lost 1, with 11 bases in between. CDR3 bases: TGTGCCGGTATCAGGGTTAACTATGGCTACACCTTC. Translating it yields CAGIRVNYGYTF.

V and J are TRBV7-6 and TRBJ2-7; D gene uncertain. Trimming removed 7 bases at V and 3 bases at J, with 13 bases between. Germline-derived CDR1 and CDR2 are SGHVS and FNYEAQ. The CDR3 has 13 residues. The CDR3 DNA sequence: TGTGCCAGCACCGAGGCCCCAAGCTACGAGCAGTACTTC. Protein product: CASTEAPSYEQYF.

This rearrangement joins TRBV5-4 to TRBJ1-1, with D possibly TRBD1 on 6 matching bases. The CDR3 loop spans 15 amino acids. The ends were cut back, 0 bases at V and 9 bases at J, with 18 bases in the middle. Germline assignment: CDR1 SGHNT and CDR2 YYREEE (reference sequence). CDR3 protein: CASSLGQRQVQKAFF. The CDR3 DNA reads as TGTGCCAGCAGCTTGGGCCAGCGACAGGTTCAAAAAGCTTTCTTT.

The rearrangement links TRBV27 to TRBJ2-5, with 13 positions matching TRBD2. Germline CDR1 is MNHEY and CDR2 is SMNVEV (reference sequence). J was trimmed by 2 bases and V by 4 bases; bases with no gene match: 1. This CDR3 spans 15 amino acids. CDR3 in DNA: TGTGCCAGCAGTTGGGGACTAGCGGGGCAAGAGACCCAGTACTTC. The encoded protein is CASSWGLAGQETQYF.

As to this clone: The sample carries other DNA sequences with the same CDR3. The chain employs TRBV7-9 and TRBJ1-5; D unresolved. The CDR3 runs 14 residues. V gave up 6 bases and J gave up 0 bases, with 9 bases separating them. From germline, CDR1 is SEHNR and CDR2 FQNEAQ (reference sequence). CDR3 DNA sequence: TGTGCCAGCAGTTCTACTGGTAGCAATCAGCCCCAGCATTTT. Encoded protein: CASSSTGSNQPQHF.